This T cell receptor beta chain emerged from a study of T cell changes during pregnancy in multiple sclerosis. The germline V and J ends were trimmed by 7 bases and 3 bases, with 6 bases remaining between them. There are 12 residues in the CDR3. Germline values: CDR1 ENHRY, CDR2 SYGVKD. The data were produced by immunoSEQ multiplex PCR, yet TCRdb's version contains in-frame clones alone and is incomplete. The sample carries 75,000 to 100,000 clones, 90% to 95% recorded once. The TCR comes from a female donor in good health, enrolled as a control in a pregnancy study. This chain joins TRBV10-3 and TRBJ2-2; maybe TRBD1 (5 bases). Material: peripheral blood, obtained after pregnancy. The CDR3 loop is CAIKGDTGELFF. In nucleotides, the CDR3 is TGTGCCATCAAAGGGGACACCGGGGAGCTGTTTTTT.